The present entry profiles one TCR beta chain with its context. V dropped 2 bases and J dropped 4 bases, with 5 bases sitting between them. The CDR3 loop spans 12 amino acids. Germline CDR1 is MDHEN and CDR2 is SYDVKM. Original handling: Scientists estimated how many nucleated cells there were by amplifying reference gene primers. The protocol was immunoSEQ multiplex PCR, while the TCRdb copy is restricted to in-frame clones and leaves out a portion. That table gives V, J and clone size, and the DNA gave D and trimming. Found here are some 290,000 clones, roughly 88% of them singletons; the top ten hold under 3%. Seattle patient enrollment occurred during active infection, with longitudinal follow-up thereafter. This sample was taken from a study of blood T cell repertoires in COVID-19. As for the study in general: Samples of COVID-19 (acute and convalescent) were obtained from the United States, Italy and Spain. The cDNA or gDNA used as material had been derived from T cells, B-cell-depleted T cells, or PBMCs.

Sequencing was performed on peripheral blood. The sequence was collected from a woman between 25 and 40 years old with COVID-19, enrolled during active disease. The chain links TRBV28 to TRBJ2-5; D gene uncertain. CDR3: CASSLVRETQYF. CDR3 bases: TGTGCCAGCAGTTTAGTTCGAGAGACCCAGTACTTC. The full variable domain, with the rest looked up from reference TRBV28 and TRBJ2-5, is DVKVTQSSRYLVKRTGEKVFLECVQDMDHENMFWYRQDPGLGLRLIYFSYDVKMKEKGDIPEGYSVSREKKERFSLILESASTNQTSMYLCASSLVRETQYFGPGTRLLVL.